Each of the 15 T cell receptor beta chains below was sequenced from the same sample in a study of Graves' ophthalmopathy and Graves' hyperthyroidism. Beta-chain TCR CDR3 regions were amplified from RNA transcripts. An initial RT-PCR round employing HTBI primers preceded a second-round multiplex PCR. Using its own MiXCR run on the multiplex PCR reads, TCRdb lists one record per CDR3 protein. The sample holds approximately 410,000 distinct CDR3 sequences; approximately 15% are singletons and the top ten take about 7%. The sequenced sample was peripheral blood. The source of these receptors is a woman aged 18-35 years with stable Graves' hyperthyroidism.

V usage is TRBV5-1 and J usage is TRBJ1-1; 8 nucleotides line up with TRBD1. The CDR3 contains 16 residues. Per the germline V gene, CDR1 is SGHRS and CDR2 is YFSETQ. The V gene end was trimmed by 4 bases and the J gene end by 0 bases; junction bases not matched to a gene: 8. CDR3 in DNA: TGCGCCAGCAGCCCCGGACAGGGCATGGTGAACACTGAAGCTTTCTTT. It yields the protein CASSPGQGMVNTEAFF.

This clonotype was seen repeatedly, ten times or more. The gene calls are TRBV25-1 and TRBJ2-7; D not resolved. From germline, CDR1 is MGHDK and CDR2 SYGVNS. V was shortened by 10 bases and J by 3 bases, with 16 bases between the two germline ends. The CDR3 is 13 residues long. CDR3 residues: CATSSYGLYEQYF. CDR3 coding DNA: TGTGCCACATCTTCTTACGGGCTCTACGAGCAGTACTTC.

This clonotype was seen many times. V gene TRBV19 combines with J gene TRBJ2-7, with D possibly matching TRBD2 (5 bases). V was cut by 7 bases and J by 3 bases, with 16 bases left in between. CDR1 is LNHDA and CDR2 is SQIVND in the germline V gene (reference sequence). The CDR3 loop spans 14 amino acids. This CDR3 reads CASNSGYGDYEQYF. As DNA, the CDR3 is TGTGCCAGTAACTCGGGGTACGGAGACTACGAGCAGTACTTC.

Details on this clonotype: With a much larger clone just one base away, this may be a read error. The chain combines TRBV9 with TRBJ1-5; perhaps TRBD1 as D (5 bases). Deletions cut 4 bases from V and 3 bases from J, with 8 bases between. The CDR3 loop spans 13 amino acids. The germline CDR1 and CDR2 sequences are SGDLS and YYNGEE. The CDR3, as DNA: TGTGCCAGCAGCCGGGACGACAATCAGCCCCAGCATTTT. This encodes CASSRDDNQPQHF.

This clonotype was picked up many times. This chain uses TRBV19 with TRBJ1-2; 8 bases match TRBD1. Germline CDR1 LNHDA, CDR2 SQIVND (reference sequence). J lost 4 bases, V lost 2 bases, and 15 bases had no gene match. The CDR3 runs 18 residues. CDR3: CASSIRGSGGEFSYGYTF. For the CDR3, the DNA is TGTGCCAGTAGTATAAGAGGTTCAGGGGGCGAATTTTCCTATGGCTACACCTTC.

This clonotype was seen repeatedly, ten times or more. The genes are TRBV20-1 and TRBJ1-1; 7 bases are a match to TRBD1. Germline loops: CDR1 DFQATT, CDR2 SNEGSKA (reference sequence). The CDR3 loop spans 13 amino acids. With 1 base clipped from V and 6 bases from J, the junction kept 5 bases outside the gene matches. CDR3 bases: TGCAGTGCTAGAGGGGACAGAGAATCTGAAGCTTTCTTT. This sequence encodes CSARGDRESEAFF.

This clonotype was counted many times. This chain joins TRBV7-2 and TRBJ1-1, with D unresolved. Germline loops: CDR1 SGHTA, CDR2 FQGNSA. The CDR3 is made up of 15 amino acids. The germline V and J ends were trimmed by 2 bases and 5 bases, with 15 bases remaining between them. DNA for the CDR3: TGTGCCAGCAGCTTAATCCCAGGAATTGTGACTGAAGCTTTCTTT. Translated, it gives CASSLIPGIVTEAFF.

This clonotype showed up many times. V gene TRBV6-1 combines with J gene TRBJ2-7; TRBD1 aligns across 10 bases. The CDR3 runs to 15 residues. Germline V gene sequence: CDR1 MNHNS, CDR2 SASEGT. Unmatched junction bases numbered 9, after V lost 6 bases and J lost 4 bases. CDR3 sequence: CASSQRDRGGYEQYF. CDR3 nucleotide sequence: TGTGCCAGCAGCCAACGGGACAGGGGAGGGTACGAGCAGTACTTC.

This clonotype has ten or more counts. The V call is TRBV7-2, the J call TRBJ2-7; D unresolved. V was pared by 2 bases and J by 6 bases, with 8 bases between. The germline gives CDR1 SGHTA, CDR2 FQGNSA. This CDR3 spans 12 amino acids. The DNA of the CDR3 is TGTGCCAGCAGCTTACAGATAGGCGAGCAGTACTTC. Protein sequence: CASSLQIGEQYF. Combining the CDR3 with reference TRBV7-2 and TRBJ2-7 gives the whole variable domain GAGVSQSPSNKVTEKGKDVELRCDPISGHTALYWYRQSLGQGLEFLIYFQGNSAPDKSGLPSDRFSAERTGGSVSTLTIQRTQQEDSAVYLCASSLQIGEQYFGPGTRLTVT.

This clonotype was seen at least ten times. This chain connects TRBV11-2 to TRBJ2-7; 10 bases are a match to TRBD1. V dropped 5 bases and J dropped 6; count of bases not matched to a gene: 10. Germline CDR1 SGHAT, CDR2 FQNNGV. There are 15 residues in the CDR3. CDR3 sequence (DNA): TGTGCCAGCAGCCAAATTGCGGGACAGGGGTCCGAGCAGTACTTC. Its translation is CASSQIAGQGSEQYF.

This chain uses TRBV6-1 with TRBJ2-7, with TRBD2 as a possible D gene (6 bases). There are 16 residues in the CDR3. The germline V gene has CDR1 MNHNS and CDR2 SASEGT. V was pared by 9 bases and J by 5 bases, with 26 bases between. The CDR3 DNA reads TGTGCCAGTAAGTCACCGGGACTCCGAGGACGCCACGAGCAGTACTTC. It translates to CASKSPGLRGRHEQYF.

This clonotype was recorded many times. Given a much more abundant clone one base away, this may be a read error. The V call is TRBV6-2 or TRBV6-3, the J call TRBJ2-7; 9 bases are a match to TRBD2. The CDR3 consists of 14 residues. The germline CDR1 and CDR2 sequences are MNHEY and SVGEGT. The CDR3 DNA follows: TGTGCCAGCAGTTACGGGACTAGCTCCTACAAGCAGTACTTC. Its translation is CASSYGTSSYKQYF.

This clonotype appeared many times. CDR3 in amino acids: CATSGPQGKFYGYTF. As DNA, the CDR3 is TGTGCCACCAGTGGGCCTCAGGGGAAATTCTATGGCTACACCTTC. The rearrangement links TRBV24-1 to TRBJ1-2, with D maybe TRBD1 (6 bases). This CDR3 is 15 amino acids long. V gave up 5 bases and J gave up 4 bases, with 16 bases separating them. The germline V gene has CDR1 KGHDR and CDR2 SFDVKD.

The V and J genes are TRBV3-1 and TRBJ2-2, with a tentative D call TRBD1 (6 bases). CDR1 and CDR2 (germline): LGHDT, YNNKEL (reference sequence). This CDR3 is 13 amino acids long. V lost 1 base and J 14 bases, leaving 14 bases between the germline ends. DNA for the CDR3: TGTGCCAGCAGCCAAGGGGGGCTCACGGGCCTGTTTTTT. It codes for CASSQGGLTGLFF.

The sample holds many counts of this clonotype. V usage is TRBV6-5 and J usage is TRBJ1-6; a weak D match, TRBD1 (5 bases). The germline V and J ends were trimmed by 5 bases and 0 bases, with 11 bases remaining between them. The CDR3 spans 16 residues. Germline V CDR1 and CDR2: MNHEY, SVGAGI. The CDR3 nucleotides read TGTGCCAGCAGTACCACACAGGTCTCCTATAATTCACCCCTCCACTTT. Its protein product is CASSTTQVSYNSPLHF.